The next 14 T cell receptor beta chains were all read from a single sample in a study of T cell responses to AZD1222 COVID-19 vaccine. Some clones are missing from TCRdb's copy, which holds only in-frame ones; the method was immunoSEQ multiplex PCR. The data show under 150,000 clones, with about 87% seen just once and more than 5.5% held by the top ten. The sequenced sample was peripheral blood, obtained on day 0 of AZD1222 vaccination. The receptors were gathered from an adult in good health.

The chain is built from TRBV18 and TRBJ1-1; D uncertain. The V end was cut by 5 bases, the J end by 6 bases, with 16 bases between. This CDR3 region has 14 residues. The germline V gene has CDR1 KGHSH and CDR2 LQKENI. The DNA of the CDR3 is TGTGCCAGCTCAGGGGTTGGTACAGTCTCTGAAGCTTTCTTT. Translating it yields CASSGVGTVSEAFF.

The genes are TRBV4-1 and TRBJ1-5; TRBD1 might be the D (5 bases). Trimming took 0 bases from V and 0 from J, leaving 9 bases between them. The CDR3 length is 16 residues. The germline CDR1 and CDR2 sequences are MGHRA and YSYEKL. CDR3 DNA sequence: TGCGCCAGCAGCCAAGATTGGGGGAATAGCAATCAGCCCCAGCATTTT. Its protein product is CASSQDWGNSNQPQHF.

The V gene is TRBV5-4, the J gene TRBJ2-1; 8 nucleotides line up with TRBD2. CDR3 length equals 16 residues. After removal of 0 bases from V and 8 bases from J, the junction contained 10 bases not matched to a gene. The germline CDR1 and CDR2 sequences are SGHNT and YYREEE (reference sequence). DNA for the CDR3: TGTGCCAGCAGCTTGGCCGGCGGGAGGTCGTTCCATGAGCAGTTCTTC. Translated, it gives CASSLAGGRSFHEQFF.

The chain couples TRBV9 to TRBJ2-7, with 7 bases aligning to TRBD2. There are 16 residues in the CDR3. V lost 3 bases and J lost 4; bases outside the gene matches: 13. Germline CDR1 reads SGDLS; CDR2 reads YYNGEE. CDR3 residues: CASSDPLAAPGYEQYF. In DNA, the CDR3 is TGTGCCAGCAGCGACCCTCTAGCGGCCCCAGGATACGAGCAGTACTTC.

This clone was counted a single time. V and J are TRBV4-2 and TRBJ1-4, with D uncertain. The ends were cut back, 5 bases at V and 7 bases at J, with 5 bases in the middle. Germline CDR1 reads LGHNA; CDR2 reads YNFKEQ. CDR3 length: 11 amino acids. The CDR3 loop reads CASSGSEKLFF. In nucleotides, the CDR3 is TGTGCCAGCAGCGGAAGTGAAAAACTGTTTTTT.

This chain joins TRBV7-2 and TRBJ2-3; 7 nucleotides agree with TRBD2. This CDR3 spans 15 amino acids. V was clipped by 0 bases and J by 8 bases; unmatched bases: 8. Per germline, CDR1 SGHTA and CDR2 FQGNSA. Here the CDR3 DNA reads TGTGCCAGCAGCTTAGCAGTCGCGGGACTATCTACGCAGTATTTT. This translates into CASSLAVAGLSTQYF.

This chain joins TRBV21-1 and TRBJ2-7; TRBD1 was called by the table and not checked on the DNA. TRBV21-1 is listed as a pseudogene. There are 16 residues in the CDR3. This chain's CDR3 is CASSKRGCGRRYEQYF. CDR3 in DNA: TGTGCCAGCAGCAAAAGGGGGTGTGGACGACGATACGAGCAGTACTTC.

This chain joins TRBV6-1 and TRBJ1-5, with D unresolved. V lost 3 bases and J lost 2, with 8 bases in between. CDR1 and CDR2 (germline): MNHNS, SASEGT. The CDR3 spans 14 residues. CDR3 residues: CASSERSRNQPQHF. Written as DNA, the CDR3 is TGTGCCAGCAGTGAGAGGTCTCGCAATCAGCCCCAGCATTTT.

The gene calls are TRBV10-1 and TRBJ1-5; 7 bases line up with TRBD1. V dropped 0 bases and J dropped 3; count of bases not matched to a gene: 8. The germline CDR1 and CDR2 sequences are WNHNN and SYGVQD (reference sequence). This CDR3 is built from 17 residues. This chain's CDR3 is CASSESIRDSDNQPQHF. The CDR3 bases are TGCGCCAGCAGTGAGTCGATAAGGGACAGTGACAATCAGCCCCAGCATTTT.

Note on this clone: The sample holds other DNA sequences that translate to the same CDR3. J is TRBJ1-2 and V is TRBV19; 8 positions match TRBD1. V trimming: 2 bases; J trimming: 4 bases; junction bases outside the gene matches: 3. This CDR3 comprises 14 residues. Germline V gene lookup returns CDR1 LNHDA and CDR2 SQIVND (reference sequence). CDR3: CASSILGQGYGYTF. The CDR3 DNA follows: TGTGCCAGTAGTATACTTGGACAGGGCTATGGCTACACCTTC.

V and J are TRBV18 and TRBJ1-1; tentatively, D is TRBD1 (5 bases). Per germline, CDR1 KGHSH and CDR2 LQKENI. V was pared by 2 bases and J by 2 bases, with 9 bases between. The CDR3 is 14 amino acids. CDR3 loop: CASSPSRDNTEAFF. The CDR3, as DNA: TGTGCCAGCTCACCATCCAGGGATAACACTGAAGCTTTCTTT.

The chain combines TRBV6-5 with TRBJ2-7, with 7 bases fitting TRBD1. CDR1 is MNHEY, CDR2 SVGAGI, per germline. CDR3 length: 14 amino acids. V lost 7 bases, J lost 6 bases, and 12 bases stayed unmatched. The CDR3 loop is CASKVGQDWGEQYF. In DNA, the CDR3 is TGTGCCAGCAAGGTAGGACAGGACTGGGGCGAGCAGTACTTC.

This chain links TRBV4-1 with TRBJ1-5, with D hard to call. CDR3 length: 15 residues. Per germline, CDR1 MGHRA and CDR2 YSYEKL. The V end lost 0 bases, the J end lost 6 bases, and 12 bases lay between the germline ends. DNA of the CDR3: TGCGCCAGCAGCCAAGATAGGGCAAGGACTCAGCCCCAGCATTTT. This codes for CASSQDRARTQPQHF.

V is TRBV19 and J is TRBJ2-5; 10 nucleotides align to TRBD2. After removal of 2 bases from V and 5 bases from J, the junction contained 8 bases not matched to a gene. CDR3 length: 16 amino acids. CDR1 and CDR2 (germline): LNHDA, SQIVND (reference sequence). CDR3: CASSIIAGGPGETQYF. CDR3 coding DNA: TGTGCCAGTAGTATAATAGCGGGAGGTCCAGGGGAGACCCAGTACTTC.